Below, one TCR beta chain is given with its context. The record originates from a study of blood T cell repertoires in COVID-19. Study information: Samples representing acute and convalescent COVID-19 were sourced from the United States, Italy and Spain.

TCRdb's copy holds only in-frame clones and misses some; the assay was immunoSEQ multiplex PCR. The sample lists about 150,000 clones, 75% to 90% occurring once. The TCR originated in a human donor in a cohort sampled during active COVID-19. Sample: peripheral blood.

CDR3 sequence reads: CASSFGLAENTQYF. CDR3 in DNA: TGTGCCAGCAGCTTTGGACTAGCAGAAAATACGCAGTATTTT. The genes are TRBV7-3 and TRBJ2-3, with TRBD2 matching 8 bases. The CDR3 covers 14 residues. From germline, CDR1 is SGHTA and CDR2 FQGTGA. After removal of 3 bases from V and 7 bases from J, the junction contained 6 bases not matched to a gene.